The entry below describes one T cell receptor beta chain. This receptor's antigen is unknown. Base qualities are not provided; no much larger clone lies one nucleotide away. This record belongs to a study of blood T cell repertoires in COVID-19 (dated by TCRdb to the early 2020s). Background on the whole study: The collaborator samples originated in the United States, Italy and Spain and spanned the acute and convalescent phases of COVID-19. The prospective study material was composed of cDNA or gDNA derived from T cells, B-cell-depleted T cells, or PBMCs. The dataset comprised deeply sampled blood TCRbeta repertoires from subjects exposed to, actively infected with, or recovered from COVID-19. A freely available public database, intended as a resource for researchers studying the immune response to SARS-CoV-2, is where the repertoires were released. Samples were obtained from the ongoing ImmuneRACE study (first 160 participants) and from about 1,300 subjects provided by 6 global collaborators. Sample metadata almost always included a de-identified subject ID, COVID-19 status, age in years and sex. HLA class I and class II types, where available, came from metadata supplied by the sample provider rather than from assay-based typing.

V gives up 6 bases and J gives up 4 bases, and the segment between their germline ends measures 10 bases. The CDR3 holds 12 amino acids from the cysteine to the phenylalanine. Of the read, only the CDR3 DNA is kept; its 36 bases are in frame from base 1. The germline V gene specifies SGDLS as CDR1 and YYNGEE as CDR2. Each collaborating institution followed its own protocols to collect whole blood in K2EDTA tubes. For TCRbeta analysis, collaborators shipped samples in one of three forms: frozen whole blood, isolated PBMCs, or DNA extracted from either of those sample types. TCRbeta CDR3 regions were amplified from genomic DNA by means of the immunoSEQ Assay, a bias-controlled multiplex PCR. The paper's data handling went like this. Nucleated cell counts per sample were estimated from amplification of reference gene primers within the assay. To quantify the absolute abundance of each unique TCRbeta CDR3 rearrangement, sequence reads were collapsed and filtered. For each sample, productive Simpson clonality was calculated as the square root of Simpson's diversity index over productive rearrangements. What TCRdb holds here is the immuneACCESS table cut down to in-frame rearrangements. Part of the clones is not present; checked against another copy, under half of the missing clones reflect an unresolved V gene, and the others are unexplained. V and J calls and clone size are copied from that table; D and trimming were computed from the DNA. This sample gives about 50,000 clones in total; 86% of them show up just once. Clones ranked in the top ten supply roughly 2.1% of the sample.

General findings and caveats noted by the study authors: Clinical and demographic metadata were provided uncurated, with the amount varying by source and participant.

The chain couples TRBV9 to TRBJ1-1, with no confident D gene call. Sequencing used peripheral blood. This sequence was found in a woman in her fifties or sixties with acute or convalescent COVID-19. Read as DNA, the sequence is TGTGCCAGCAACAAACCGGGCACTGAAGCTTTCTTT. Translated, this is CASNKPGTEAFF.